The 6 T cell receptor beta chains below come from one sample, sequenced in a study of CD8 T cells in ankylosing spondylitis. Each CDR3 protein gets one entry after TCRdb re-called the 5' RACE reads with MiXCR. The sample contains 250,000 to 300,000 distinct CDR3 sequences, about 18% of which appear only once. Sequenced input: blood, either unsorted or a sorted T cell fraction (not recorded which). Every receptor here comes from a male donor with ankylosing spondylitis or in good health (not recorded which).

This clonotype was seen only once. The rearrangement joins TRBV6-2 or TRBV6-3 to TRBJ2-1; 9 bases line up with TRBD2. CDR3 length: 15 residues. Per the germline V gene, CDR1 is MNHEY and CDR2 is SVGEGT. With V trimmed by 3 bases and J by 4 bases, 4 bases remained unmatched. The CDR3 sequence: CASSYRAGGYNEQFF. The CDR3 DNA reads TGTGCCAGCAGTTATCGAGCGGGAGGTTACAATGAGCAGTTCTTC.

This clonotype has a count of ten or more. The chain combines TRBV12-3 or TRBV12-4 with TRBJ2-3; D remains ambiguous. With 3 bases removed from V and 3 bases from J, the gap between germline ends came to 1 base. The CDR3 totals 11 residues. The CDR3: CASSFTDTQYF. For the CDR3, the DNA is TGTGCCAGCAGTTTTACAGATACGCAGTATTTT.

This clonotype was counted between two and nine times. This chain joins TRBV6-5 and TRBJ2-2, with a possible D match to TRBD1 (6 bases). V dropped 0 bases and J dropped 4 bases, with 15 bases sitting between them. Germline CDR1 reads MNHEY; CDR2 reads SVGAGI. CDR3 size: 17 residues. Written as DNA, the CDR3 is TGTGCCAGCAGTTACTCGATTAGGGGGTATGGCACCGGGGAGCTGTTTTTT. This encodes CASSYSIRGYGTGELFF.

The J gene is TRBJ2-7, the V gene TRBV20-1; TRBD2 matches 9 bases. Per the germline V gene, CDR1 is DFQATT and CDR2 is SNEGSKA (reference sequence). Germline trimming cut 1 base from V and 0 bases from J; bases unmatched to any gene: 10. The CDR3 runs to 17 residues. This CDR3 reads CSARVLGLAPSSYEQYF. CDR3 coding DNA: TGCAGTGCTAGAGTGCTAGGACTAGCGCCGAGCTCCTACGAGCAGTACTTC.

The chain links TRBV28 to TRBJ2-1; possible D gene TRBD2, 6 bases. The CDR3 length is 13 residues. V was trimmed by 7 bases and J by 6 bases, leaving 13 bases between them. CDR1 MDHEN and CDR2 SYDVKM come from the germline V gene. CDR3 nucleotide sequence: TGTGCCAGCACCTCCCGGGGGTTCAATGAGCAGTTCTTC. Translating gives CASTSRGFNEQFF.

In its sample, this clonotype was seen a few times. The CDR3 here is CASSHPITGTGELFF. CDR3 coding DNA: TGTGCCAGCAGCCACCCTATCACGGGCACCGGGGAGCTGTTTTTT. The chain employs TRBV5-5 and TRBJ2-2, with D unclear. The germline gives CDR1 SGHKS, CDR2 YYEKEE (reference sequence). V was shortened by 4 bases and J by 4 bases, with 14 bases between the two germline ends. CDR3 size: 15 residues.